The next 14 T cell receptor beta chains were all read from a single sample in a study of glioma-infiltrating T cells after dendritic cell vaccination. Profiling relied on immunoSEQ multiplex PCR, and the TCRdb table lists in-frame clones only, not all of them. The data show around 3,600 clones, under 95% seen once. Sequencing used blood, obtained before dendritic cell vaccination. These TCRs come from a human donor with glioblastoma.

The V gene is TRBV7-2, the J gene TRBJ2-3; D is perhaps TRBD1 (5 bases). Germline loops: CDR1 SGHTA, CDR2 FQGNSA. This CDR3 contains 15 residues. The germline V and J ends were trimmed by 7 bases and 1 base, with 15 bases remaining between them. The CDR3 sequence is CASTRVGARTDTQYF. The CDR3 DNA follows: TGTGCCAGCACTCGAGTTGGGGCCCGCACAGATACGCAGTATTTT.

V gene TRBV9 combines with J gene TRBJ2-1; TRBD2 matches 9 bases. V lost 3 bases to trimming and J lost 4 bases; unmatched junction nucleotides: 5. CDR1 is SGDLS, CDR2 YYNGEE, per germline. CDR3 length: 15 residues. CDR3 in DNA: TGTGCCAGCAGCGCTTCGGGACTAGCTTACAATGAGCAGTTCTTC. Protein sequence: CASSASGLAYNEQFF.

V is TRBV10-3 and J is TRBJ1-5, with TRBD1 matching 8 bases. The junction had 9 bases not matched to a gene; V was cut back by 2 bases and J by 9 bases. Germline V gene data show CDR1 as ENHRY and CDR2 as SYGVKD. This CDR3 is built from 15 residues. The CDR3 DNA reads TGTGCCATCAGTGAGAGAGGACAGGGCCAACGGCCCCAGCATTTT. Translating gives CAISERGQGQRPQHF.

CDR3 sequence: CSAPRTGGTFF. The CDR3 DNA sequence: TGCAGTGCTCCTCGGACAGGGGGGACTTTCTTT. This rearrangement joins TRBV20-1 to TRBJ1-1, with 10 bases matching TRBD1. Germline CDR1 and CDR2: DFQATT and SNEGSKA (reference sequence). This CDR3 has 11 amino acids. Trimming removed 5 bases from V and 12 bases from J; junction bases left unmatched: 6.

The chain recombines TRBV30 with TRBJ2-2, with TRBD2 matching over 7 bases. CDR3 length: 16 amino acids. Trimming cost V 4 bases and J 2 bases; bases outside gene matches: 10. Germline V gene lookup returns CDR1 GTSNPN and CDR2 SVGIG (reference sequence). CDR3 sequence (DNA): TGTGCCTGGACCTCTCTCGGGAGGCCCAACACCGGGGAGCTGTTTTTT. This gives the protein CAWTSLGRPNTGELFF.

The chain uses TRBV6-1 and TRBJ2-6, with 7 bases matching TRBD2. This CDR3 has 19 amino acids. Per germline, CDR1 MNHNS and CDR2 SASEGT. After removal of 4 bases from V and 0 bases from J, the junction contained 12 bases not matched to a gene. The CDR3 DNA reads TGTGCCAGCAGTGCCCTCCCGGGACTACTTGGCTCTGGGGCCAACGTCCTGACTTTC. Its translation: CASSALPGLLGSGANVLTF.

This clone was seen once. This sequence joins TRBV27 and TRBJ2-7; 7 positions match TRBD1. With 4 bases clipped from V and 6 bases from J, the junction kept 3 bases outside the gene matches. From germline, CDR1 is MNHEY and CDR2 SMNVEV (reference sequence). The CDR3 runs to 12 residues. This chain's CDR3 is CASSSHRGEQYF. For the CDR3, the DNA is TGTGCCAGCAGTTCCCACAGGGGCGAGCAGTACTTC.

The V call is TRBV7-8, the J call TRBJ1-3, with D perhaps TRBD1 (5 bases). V lost 5 bases and J lost 2, with 10 bases in between. Germline assignment: CDR1 SGHVS and CDR2 FQNEAQ. The CDR3 is 14 amino acids. The CDR3: CASSLGGAGNTIYF. CDR3 nucleotide sequence: TGTGCCAGCAGCCTGGGGGGGGCTGGAAACACCATATATTTT. The entire variable domain, with the rest obtained from reference TRBV7-8 and TRBJ1-3, is as follows: GAGVSQSPRYKVAKRGQDVALRCDPISGHVSLFWYQQALGQGPEFLTYFQNEAQLDKSGLPSDRFFAERPEGSVSTLKIQRTQQEDSAVYLCASSLGGAGNTIYFGEGSWLTVV.

This chain uses TRBV30 with TRBJ2-2; weak D call: TRBD2 (5 bases). V lost 3 bases to trimming and J lost 6 bases, with 11 bases between them. This CDR3 has 13 amino acids. Germline CDR1 GTSNPN, CDR2 SVGIG (reference sequence). CDR3 loop: CAWSELVSGELFF. CDR3 nucleotides: TGTGCCTGGAGCGAACTAGTTTCCGGGGAGCTGTTTTTT.

The chain joins TRBV7-2 to TRBJ2-1; 7 bases agree with TRBD2. CDR1 and CDR2 (germline): SGHTA, FQGNSA. V lost 3 bases to trimming and J lost 10 bases; unmatched junction nucleotides: 15. This CDR3 is 16 amino acids long. The CDR3 loop is CASSLARTRPSQEQFF. The CDR3 DNA follows: TGTGCCAGCAGCTTGGCGAGGACTAGACCGTCCCAGGAGCAGTTCTTC.

The V gene is TRBV30, the J gene TRBJ2-4; 11 bases fit TRBD1. Trimming took 5 bases from V and 7 from J; bases not matched to a gene: 1. Germline CDR1 GTSNPN, CDR2 SVGIG (reference sequence). This CDR3 has 12 amino acids. The CDR3 is CAWGTGGNIQYF. The CDR3 nucleotides are TGTGCCTGGGGGACAGGGGGTAACATTCAGTACTTC. Combining the CDR3 with reference TRBV30 and TRBJ2-4 gives the whole variable domain SQTIHQWPATLVQPVGSPLSLECTVEGTSNPNLYWYRQAAGRGLQLLFYSVGIGQISSEVPQNLSASRPQDRQFILSSKKLLLSDSGFYLCAWGTGGNIQYFGAGTRLSVL.

V gene TRBV19 combines with J gene TRBJ1-4; maybe TRBD1 (6 bases). Germline values: CDR1 LNHDA, CDR2 SQIVND (reference sequence). V dropped 7 bases and J dropped 3 bases, with 15 bases sitting between them. The CDR3 loop spans 15 amino acids. The CDR3, as DNA: TGTGCCAGTACCTTTCTGGGGGCTTCTAATGAAAAACTGTTTTTT. It specifies CASTFLGASNEKLFF.

V is TRBV4-3 and J is TRBJ2-5, with D possibly being TRBD1 (6 bases). The CDR3 extends over 14 amino acids. From germline, CDR1 is LGHNA and CDR2 YSLEER. V was trimmed by 4 bases and J by 2 bases, leaving 11 bases between them. CDR3 in amino acids: CASSLNRVQETQYF. The DNA of the CDR3 is TGCGCCAGCAGCCTAAACAGGGTTCAAGAGACCCAGTACTTC.

This clone is a singleton in its sample. The chain joins TRBV6-5 to TRBJ1-5; 9 bases align to TRBD1. Germline lookup yields CDR1 MNHEY and CDR2 SVGAGI. V dropped 6 bases and J dropped 7; count of bases not matched to a gene: 10. This CDR3 has 15 residues. In DNA, the CDR3 is TGTGCCAGCAGGAGGACAGGGGATGGGAACCAGCCCCAGCATTTT. This sequence encodes CASRRTGDGNQPQHF.